Listed below are T cell receptor beta chains from one sample, sequenced in a study of cytomegalovirus exposure and HLA in healthy donors. Method: immunoSEQ multiplex PCR; TCRdb's copy keeps in-frame clones and lacks some. The table shows about 150,000 clones, with 80% occurring only once. The source material was PBMCs. These receptors all come from a man aged 25-45 years in good health and CMV-seropositive. The CDR3 runs from the conserved cysteine through the conserved F or W. D genes are given only for firm matches. For some rows the clone size is stated as once, few or many, or as a class when expanded; others skip it.

clone_size | j_call | d_call | v_call | cdr3_aa | cdr3_nt
- | TRBJ2-3 | TRBD2 | TRBV4-2 | CASSQETSGSADTQYF | TGTGCCAGCAGCCAAGAGACTAGCGGGAGTGCGGATACGCAGTATTTT
- | TRBJ1-1 | - | TRBV28 | CASSLSRARSEAFF | TGTGCCAGCAGTTTGAGTCGCGCTAGATCCGAAGCTTTCTTT
- | TRBJ2-7 | - | TRBV27 | CASSLRGGRSYEQYF | TGTGCCAGCAGTTTAAGGGGCGGTCGCTCCTACGAGCAGTACTTC
- | TRBJ2-3 | TRBD2 | TRBV13 | CASSLETSGSTDTQYF | TGTGCCAGCAGCCTAGAGACTAGCGGGAGCACAGATACGCAGTATTTT
- | TRBJ2-3 | TRBD1 | TRBV6-1 | CASTGQYTDTQYF | TGTGCCTCAACGGGACAGTACACAGATACGCAGTATTTT
- | TRBJ1-2 | TRBD1 | TRBV27 | CASARTGNYGYTF | TGTGCCAGCGCAAGGACAGGAAACTATGGCTACACCTTC
- | TRBJ2-1 | TRBD1 | TRBV28 | CASSLALGQGLPEQFF | TGTGCCAGCAGTTTGGCTTTGGGACAGGGGTTGCCGGAGCAGTTCTTC
- | TRBJ2-1 | - | TRBV5-6 | CASSLLGVGNEQFF | TGTGCCAGCAGCTTGTTAGGGGTTGGCAATGAGCAGTTCTTC
few | TRBJ2-1 | - | TRBV5-6 | CASSLIETSNPPEQFF | TGTGCCAGCAGCTTGATCGAGACTTCAAACCCCCCTGAGCAGTTCTTC
- | TRBJ1-1 | - | TRBV18 | CASSPGEGYTEAFF | TGTGCCAGCTCACCAGGGGAGGGGTACACTGAAGCTTTCTTT
- | TRBJ2-7 | - | TRBV5-1 | CASSPGGASSYEQYF | TGCGCCAGCAGCCCAGGCGGGGCTAGCTCCTACGAGCAGTACTTC
- | TRBJ2-3 | TRBD2 | TRBV5-1 | CASRFGAGGTDTQYF | TGCGCCAGCAGATTCGGGGCGGGAGGGACAGATACGCAGTATTTT
- | TRBJ2-7 | - | TRBV7-2 | CASSLAGGFDYEQYF | TGTGCCAGCAGCTTAGCTGGAGGGTTTGACTACGAGCAGTACTTC
- | TRBJ1-4 | TRBD1 | TRBV7-9 | CASSPDRAGEKLFF | TGTGCCAGCAGCCCTGACAGGGCCGGTGAAAAACTGTTTTTT
- | TRBJ2-2 | TRBD1 | TRBV28 | CASSLAVGTGPGELFF | TGTGCCAGCAGTTTAGCCGTCGGGACAGGGCCCGGGGAGCTGTTTTTT
- | TRBJ2-7 | TRBD1 | TRBV19 | CASSRQGARHEQYF | TGTGCCAGTAGTAGACAGGGGGCGCGACACGAGCAGTACTTC
- | TRBJ2-2 | TRBD2 | TRBV5-1 | CASSAGGTGELFF | TGCGCCAGCAGCGCGGGGGGAACCGGGGAGCTGTTTTTT
- | TRBJ2-7 | - | TRBV2 | CASSESLASDYEQYF | TGTGCCAGCAGTGAATCGCTAGCGAGTGACTACGAGCAGTACTTC
few | TRBJ2-7 | - | TRBV29-1 | CSVETHRGGTYEQYF | TGCAGCGTTGAGACTCACAGGGGAGGAACCTACGAGCAGTACTTC
- | TRBJ1-4 | - | TRBV25-1 | CASSEVGGNEKLFF | TGTGCCAGCAGTGAAGTGGGGGGTAATGAAAAACTGTTTTTT
- | TRBJ2-3 | TRBD2 | TRBV9 | CASSTGLAEITDTQYF | TGTGCCAGCAGTACGGGACTAGCGGAGATTACAGATACGCAGTATTTT
once | TRBJ1-1 | - | TRBV14 | CASSQDTRGPMNTEAFF | TGTGCCAGCAGCCAAGATACCAGGGGACCAATGAACACTGAAGCTTTCTTT
- | TRBJ1-3 | - | TRBV2 | CATAAGLFSGNTIYF | TGTGCCACCGCGGCTGGACTCTTTTCTGGAAACACCATATATTTT
- | TRBJ2-1 | TRBD2 | TRBV6-1 | CASSEVQPRLAGPSYNEQFF | TGTGCCAGCAGTGAGGTCCAACCAAGACTAGCGGGACCCTCCTACAATGAGCAGTTCTTC
- | TRBJ1-3 | - | TRBV28 | CASSSGGGTFGENF | TGTGCCAGCAGTTCCGGGGGGGGGACTTTCGGGGAAAATTTT
once | TRBJ1-2 | TRBD1 | TRBV15 | CATSRNRGDYGYTF | TGTGCCACCAGCAGGAACAGGGGGGACTATGGCTACACCTTC
- | TRBJ1-5 | TRBD1 | TRBV19 | CASRDRGYQPQHF | TGTGCCAGTAGGGACAGGGGGTACCAGCCCCAGCATTTT
once | TRBJ2-5 | - | TRBV27 | CASSRGAGLYQETQYF | TGTGCCAGCAGCCGGGGAGCGGGCCTTTACCAAGAGACCCAGTACTTC
few | TRBJ2-7 | - | TRBV25-1 | CASISGVEQYF | TGTGCCAGCATCTCAGGGGTCGAGCAGTACTTC
few | TRBJ2-3 | TRBD2 | TRBV6-6 | CASSYLGLEIPDTQYF | TGTGCCAGCAGTTACTTGGGACTAGAAATTCCAGATACGCAGTATTTT
- | TRBJ2-6 | TRBD1 | TRBV7-3 | CASSLAGTGGTGANVLTF | TGTGCCAGCAGCTTAGCCGGGACAGGGGGGACTGGGGCCAACGTCCTGACTTTC
- | TRBJ2-3 | TRBD2 | TRBV5-4 | CASSFGRGTDTQYF | TGTGCCAGCAGCTTCGGGAGGGGGACAGATACGCAGTATTTT